These 2 T cell receptor beta chains originate from one sample sequenced in a study of T cells in localized non-small cell lung cancer. Assay: immunoSEQ multiplex PCR; the TCRdb copy retains only in-frame clones and omits some. The data show tens of thousands of clones, with around 82% seen just once and around 21% held by the top ten. The sequencing here drew on PBMCs, taken before any cancer treatment. The receptor source for this set is a man aged 35-75 years with stage II squamous cell lung carcinoma.

This clone was seen only once. This chain links TRBV11-2 with TRBJ2-7; weak D call: TRBD1 (6 bases). Deletions cut 2 bases from V and 6 bases from J, with 14 bases between. This CDR3 is 14 amino acids long. The germline gives CDR1 SGHAT, CDR2 FQNNGV. The CDR3 nucleotides are TGTGCCAGCAGCTTAAACCAGGGGTCGACCGAGCAGTACTTC. Translation gives CASSLNQGSTEQYF. Full variable domain (remainder filled in from reference TRBV11-2 and TRBJ2-7): EAGVAQSPRYKIIEKRQSVAFWCNPISGHATLYWYQQILGQGPKLLIQFQNNGVVDDSQLPKDRFSAERLKGVDSTLKIQPAKLEDSAVYLCASSLNQGSTEQYFGPGTRLTVT.

The V and J genes are TRBV23-1 and TRBJ1-5; the D gene is possibly TRBD1 (5 bases). TRBV23-1 is flagged as an ORF with uncertain function. The ends were cut back, 9 bases at V and 1 base at J, with 28 bases in the middle. The CDR3 is 19 residues long. The CDR3 spells CASLESLKGPKGSNQPQHF. The CDR3 DNA follows: TGCGCCAGTCTTGAATCGCTAAAAGGACCCAAGGGGAGCAATCAGCCCCAGCATTTT.